The entry that follows covers one T cell receptor (beta chain) sequence. The antigen it recognizes is unknown. One base away there is no much larger clone; base qualities are not given. In the prospective study, participants were roughly 18 to 95 years old, resided in around 25 geographic areas of the United States, and were enrolled through a virtual design. To assign participants to cohorts, the prospective study relied on clinical history that participants themselves reported in a screening survey and a study questionnaire. In the prospective study, whole blood, serum and a nasopharyngeal or oropharyngeal swab were collected from each participant by mobile phlebotomists. Over an approximately two-month period, participants in the prospective study had the option of providing additional blood draws and questionnaires. Blood samples from the prospective study were shipped frozen or at room temperature prior to DNA extraction.

This entry belongs to a study of blood T cell repertoires in COVID-19 (dated by TCRdb to the early 2020s). For context, the study as a whole: Recovered participants in ImmuneRACE Cohort 3 were defined as having two consecutive negative NP/OP PCR tests, clearance from a healthcare professional, or resolution of symptoms. Samples covering the acute and convalescent phases of COVID-19 were provided by collaborators in the United States, Italy and Spain. The material from the prospective study consisted of cDNA or gDNA derived from T cells, B-cell-depleted T cells, or PBMCs. Subjects who had been exposed to COVID-19, were actively infected with it, or had recovered from it provided the deeply sampled blood TCRbeta repertoires that made up the dataset. The repertoires were released in a freely available public database meant as a resource for research on the immune response to SARS-CoV-2. The samples were drawn from the first 160 participants of the ongoing ImmuneRACE study and from 1,254 subjects provided by 6 global collaborators. Nearly every sample came with metadata listing a de-identified subject ID, COVID-19 status, age in years and sex. HLA class I and class II types, where available, came from metadata supplied by the sample provider rather than from assay-based typing.

On the study overall, not on this receptor specifically: How much clinical and demographic metadata was included differed by source and by participant, and the metadata was provided uncurated.

TCRbeta CDR3 regions were amplified from genomic DNA using the immunoSEQ Assay, a bias-controlled multiplex PCR. The authors' pipeline ran thus. The number of nucleated cells in each sample was estimated by amplification of reference gene primers within the assay. Sequence reads were collapsed and filtered to measure the absolute abundance of every unique TCRbeta CDR3 rearrangement. For each sample, productive Simpson clonality was calculated as the square root of Simpson's diversity index over productive rearrangements. TCRdb carries this immuneACCESS record with in-frame sequences only. Its versions omit some clonotypes, under half of them owing to an unresolved V gene in the studies checked, with the rest unexplained. The V and J calls and clone size were taken over from that table, and D and trimming were inferred from the DNA. This sample has around 360,000 clones in its table, and 87% of those were observed once. Around 2% of the sample is in the top ten clones.

The sequenced sample was PBMCs or T cells enriched from blood (not recorded which). The TCR was taken from a man aged 35-49 years in a cohort exposed to, infected with or recovered from COVID-19 (not recorded which).

The sequence in DNA is TGTGCCAGTAGTTCGGGACTAGCGGGAGGGGGAGGTCGGGAGCAGTTCTTC. This yields the protein CASSSGLAGGGGREQFF. The rearranged chain carries TRBV19 and TRBJ2-1; 16 middle bases align to TRBD2. The CDR1 and CDR2 encoded by the germline V gene (reference sequence) are LNHDA and SQIVND. Trimming removed 5 bases from V and 10 bases from J; the gene matches leave 11 bases unexplained. Reading from cysteine to phenylalanine, the CDR3 counts 17 amino acids. The entry retains the CDR3 DNA only, 51 bases that are in frame from base 1.